This record concerns one T cell receptor (beta chain) sequence. The sample originates from a study of T cell responses to AZD1222 COVID-19 vaccine. Libraries were prepared by immunoSEQ multiplex PCR; TCRdb keeps only in-frame clonotypes and omits some of them. The sample carries 120,000 to 150,000 clones, 91% recorded once. Looked up from germline, CDR1 is LNHDA and CDR2 is SQIVND (reference sequence). The CDR3 consists of 13 residues. Trimming stripped 5 bases from V and 5 bases from J, with 9 bases between. The genes are TRBV19 and TRBJ2-2, with D unclear. The input for sequencing was peripheral blood, taken on day 0 of AZD1222 vaccination. This sequence was found in an adult in good health. The CDR3 here is CASSPTLTGELFF. The CDR3 DNA reads TGTGCCAGTAGTCCGACCTTAACCGGGGAGCTGTTTTTT.